This T cell receptor beta chain was found in a study of shared clonotypes between healthy human individuals. Study conclusions and caveats: Sequencing depth was expected to influence donor clonotype sharing. Some naive CD4 clonotypes, around 4.7%, turned up in common across several donors. Relative to their counterparts shared across all four donors, non-shared clonotypes exhibited diminished generation probabilities.

The V and J ends lost 2 bases and 0 bases respectively, with 16 bases between them. Germline assignment: CDR1 SGHKS and CDR2 YYEKEE (reference sequence). The CDR3 loop spans 17 amino acids. Generated by immunoSEQ multiplex PCR, the TCRdb table keeps only in-frame clones and is missing some. The table shows 700,000 to 950,000 clones, with 90% to 98% occurring only once. With respect to this clone: Its antigen is still unknown.

Naive-designated CD8 cells lacked CD45RO, were positively enriched for CCR7, and omitted terminally differentiated effector memory CD45RA+ cells. The clonotype was recovered from a man aged 25-40 years in good health. The gene calls are TRBV5-5 and TRBJ2-3, with D possibly being TRBD2 (6 bases). Sequencing was carried out using naive CD8+ T cells sorted from blood. CDR3 amino acids: CASSFPSAGSSTDTQYF. DNA for the CDR3: TGTGCCAGCAGCTTTCCTAGCGCGGGGTCTAGCACAGATACGCAGTATTTT.